A selection of T cell receptor beta chains follows, all from one sample in a study of blood T cell repertoires in COVID-19. The protocol was immunoSEQ multiplex PCR, while the TCRdb copy is restricted to in-frame clones and leaves out a portion. The sample lists some 200,000 clones; more than 75% were seen once. The specimen was peripheral blood. The receptors originated from a woman between 40 and 55 years old with acute or convalescent COVID-19. The CDR3 runs from the conserved cysteine through the conserved F or W. Fields, in order: V gene, D gene, J gene, clone size, CDR3 DNA, CDR3 protein. The D gene is left open where the match is weak. Size is stated for part of the rows, as once, few or many counts, or as a class when the clone is expanded.

V: TRBV6-5
D: TRBD1
J: TRBJ1-1
size: NA
DNA: TGTGCCAGCAGTTCCGGGACAGGCTTTAACACTGAATCTTTCTTT
CDR3: CASSSGTGFNTESFF

V: TRBV5-1
D: NA
J: TRBJ1-3
size: NA
DNA: TGCGCCAGCAGCTTGCACAGAGGAAACACCATATATTTT
CDR3: CASSLHRGNTIYF

V: TRBV27
D: NA
J: TRBJ2-1
size: NA
DNA: TGTGCCAGCAGTTTATCCAACTACCCACCCTACAATGAGCAGTTCTTC
CDR3: CASSLSNYPPYNEQFF

V: TRBV6-5
D: TRBD2
J: TRBJ2-2
size: few
DNA: TGTGCCAGCCCCAAGGGACTAGCGGGAACCGGGGAGCTGTTTTTT
CDR3: CASPKGLAGTGELFF

V: TRBV24-1
D: TRBD2
J: TRBJ2-1
size: few
DNA: TGTGCCACCAGTGATTCAACCGGGACTAGTATTATCTTC
CDR3: CATSDSTGTSIIF

V: TRBV9
D: NA
J: TRBJ2-3
size: NA
DNA: TGTGCCAGCAGCGTATTCCTCTTCACAGATACGCAGTATTTT
CDR3: CASSVFLFTDTQYF

V: TRBV27
D: TRBD1
J: TRBJ2-7
size: NA
DNA: TGTGCCAGCAGCCGGGGACAGTCCTACGAGCAGTACTTC
CDR3: CASSRGQSYEQYF

V: TRBV5-5
D: TRBD1
J: TRBJ2-7
size: NA
DNA: TGTGCCAGCAGCTCCGGGCGGACAGGGACGATCTACGAGCAGTACTTC
CDR3: CASSSGRTGTIYEQYF

V: TRBV4-1
D: TRBD2
J: TRBJ2-2
size: NA
DNA: TGCGCCAGCAGCATAGCGGGAGGGCCCTCGGGCGGGGAGCTGTTTTTT
CDR3: CASSIAGGPSGGELFF

V: TRBV27
D: NA
J: TRBJ2-2
size: NA
DNA: TGTGCCAGCCGCTTGTTCGGGTCTCCCGGGGAGCTGTTTTTT
CDR3: CASRLFGSPGELFF

V: TRBV18
D: NA
J: TRBJ1-2
size: NA
DNA: TGTGCCAGCTCACCACAGCTTCGCGATGGCTACACCTTC
CDR3: CASSPQLRDGYTF

V: TRBV2
D: NA
J: TRBJ1-1
size: NA
DNA: TGTGCCAGCAAAGAGGGTTACACTGAAGCTTTCTTT
CDR3: CASKEGYTEAFF

V: TRBV6-1
D: TRBD2
J: TRBJ2-1
size: NA
DNA: TGTGCCAGCAGTGAAAGAAGCGGGGGGTTGAGCAATGAGCAGTTCTTC
CDR3: CASSERSGGLSNEQFF

V: TRBV7-2
D: NA
J: TRBJ2-3
size: NA
DNA: TGTGCCAGCAGCCGCGGGGTTGAAAATACGCAGTATTTT
CDR3: CASSRGVENTQYF

V: TRBV27
D: NA
J: TRBJ1-2
size: NA
DNA: TGTGCCAGCACCACGGCCCGGGGGGACTATGGCTACACCTTC
CDR3: CASTTARGDYGYTF

V: TRBV5-1
D: TRBD1
J: TRBJ2-2
size: once
DNA: TGCGCCAGCAGCCCCAACAGGGGGCGCTCAGAAGGGGAGCTGTTTTTT
CDR3: CASSPNRGRSEGELFF

V: TRBV5-1
D: TRBD1
J: TRBJ2-3
size: NA
DNA: TGCGCCAGCAGCTTGAGGGGGACAGGGAGGGATACGCAGTATTTT
CDR3: CASSLRGTGRDTQYF

V: TRBV27
D: TRBD1
J: TRBJ2-3
size: NA
DNA: TGTGCCAGCAGGAAGACAGGGCGTCTTGAAGATACGCAGTATTTT
CDR3: CASRKTGRLEDTQYF

V: TRBV7-9
D: TRBD1
J: TRBJ2-2
size: NA
DNA: TGTGCCAGCTTTGGGCAGGGGGCCTTCGGGGAGCTGTTTTTT
CDR3: CASFGQGAFGELFF

V: TRBV25-1
D: NA
J: TRBJ2-1
size: NA
DNA: TGTGCCAGCAGTGAAATTCGGCGGGGAAGCTCCTACAATGAGCAGTTCTTC
CDR3: CASSEIRRGSSYNEQFF

V: TRBV6-5
D: NA
J: TRBJ2-1
size: once
DNA: TGTGCCACCAAACCGGGACACTTTTACAATGAGCAGTTCTTC
CDR3: CATKPGHFYNEQFF

V: TRBV4-3
D: NA
J: TRBJ2-3
size: NA
DNA: TGCGCCAGCAGCGGCGGGCTAGCCGCAAGCACAGATACGCAGTATTTT
CDR3: CASSGGLAASTDTQYF

V: TRBV20-1
D: TRBD2
J: TRBJ2-5
size: NA
DNA: TGCAGTGCTAGTCGGACTAGCGGAGAGACCCAGTACTTC
CDR3: CSASRTSGETQYF

V: TRBV3-1/TRBV3-2
D: TRBD1
J: TRBJ1-4
size: once
DNA: TGTGCCAGCAGCCCGGGACAGTACGGCACTAATGAAAAACTGTTTTTT
CDR3: CASSPGQYGTNEKLFF

V: TRBV2
D: NA
J: TRBJ1-5
size: NA
DNA: TGTGCCAGCTCGGGGAGAAATCAGCCCCAGCATTTT
CDR3: CASSGRNQPQHF

V: TRBV19
D: TRBD1
J: TRBJ1-5
size: NA
DNA: TGTGCCAGTGCCAAACAGGGGAATCAGCCCCAGCATTTT
CDR3: CASAKQGNQPQHF

V: TRBV7-3
D: TRBD2
J: TRBJ2-1
size: once
DNA: TGTGCCAGCAGCTCGCGACTAGCGGGGCTACGTGAGCAGTTCTTC
CDR3: CASSSRLAGLREQFF

V: TRBV29-1
D: TRBD2
J: TRBJ2-1
size: NA
DNA: TGCAGCCCCACGGGGGGGCCCGGCAATGAGCAGTTCTTC
CDR3: CSPTGGPGNEQFF

V: TRBV7-9
D: NA
J: TRBJ1-2
size: NA
DNA: TGTGCCAGCAGCATTGACAGTAACTATGGCTACACCTTC
CDR3: CASSIDSNYGYTF

V: TRBV7-3
D: NA
J: TRBJ2-3
size: NA
DNA: TGTGCCAGCAGCCAGGGGGGCCTCATACCAGATACGCAGTATTTT
CDR3: CASSQGGLIPDTQYF

V: TRBV11-2
D: TRBD1
J: TRBJ2-5
size: NA
DNA: TGTGCCAGCAGCCCCGGGACAGGGGGAGAGACCCAGTACTTC
CDR3: CASSPGTGGETQYF

V: TRBV18
D: NA
J: TRBJ1-3
size: NA
DNA: TGTGCCAGCTCACCCCAGGGCTTCGGAAACACCATATATTTT
CDR3: CASSPQGFGNTIYF

V: TRBV7-2
D: TRBD2
J: TRBJ2-3
size: NA
DNA: TGTGCCAGCAGCTCAGGACTAGCGGGAGGAGATACGCAGTATTTT
CDR3: CASSSGLAGGDTQYF

V: TRBV27
D: TRBD1
J: TRBJ1-2
size: NA
DNA: TGTGCCAGCAGTTTAGGGCAGGGGGCGGGAGGCTACACCTTC
CDR3: CASSLGQGAGGYTF

V: TRBV7-9
D: TRBD1
J: TRBJ1-5
size: few
DNA: TGTGCCAGCAGCTCGCCAGGGGGTAATCAGCCCCAGCATTTT
CDR3: CASSSPGGNQPQHF

V: TRBV30
D: TRBD2
J: TRBJ2-1
size: NA
DNA: TGTGCCTGGAGTGGCGGGGGGGCCTACAATGAGCAGTTCTTC
CDR3: CAWSGGGAYNEQFF

V: TRBV7-7
D: TRBD1
J: TRBJ2-1
size: NA
DNA: TGTGCCAGCAGCAGACGCAGGGGGCGCGGTTTGGATGAGCAGTTCTTC
CDR3: CASSRRRGRGLDEQFF

V: TRBV6-5
D: TRBD1
J: TRBJ1-2
size: NA
DNA: TGTGCCAGCAACCTGGGGACAGACGTATATGGCTACACCTTC
CDR3: CASNLGTDVYGYTF

V: TRBV2
D: NA
J: TRBJ1-6
size: NA
DNA: TGTGCCAGCAGTGAGGGCAGGTTGGGCTCACCCCTCCACTTT
CDR3: CASSEGRLGSPLHF

V: TRBV12-3/TRBV12-4
D: NA
J: TRBJ1-1
size: NA
DNA: TGTGCCAGCACCCCCAGGAAGAACACTGAAGCTTTCTTT
CDR3: CASTPRKNTEAFF

V: TRBV4-1
D: NA
J: TRBJ1-1
size: NA
DNA: TGCGCCAGCAGCCACGAGGGCTGGAGGAACACTGAAGCTTTCTTT
CDR3: CASSHEGWRNTEAFF

V: TRBV9
D: NA
J: TRBJ2-7
size: NA
DNA: TGTGCCAGCAGCGTAGATCCGTCGCGTTACGAGCAGTACTTC
CDR3: CASSVDPSRYEQYF

V: TRBV18
D: NA
J: TRBJ1-2
size: NA
DNA: TGTGCCAGCTCACCCGAAGGGGGAAGAAATGGCTACACCTTC
CDR3: CASSPEGGRNGYTF

V: TRBV5-5
D: TRBD2
J: TRBJ2-4
size: NA
DNA: TGTGCCAGCAGCTTGGGGCTAGCGGGGTTGGGAGTAGCCAAAAACATTCAGTACTTC
CDR3: CASSLGLAGLGVAKNIQYF

V: TRBV12-5
D: NA
J: TRBJ2-7
size: NA
DNA: TGTGCTAGTGGTTTGTCAGTCTCCTACGAGCAGTACTTC
CDR3: CASGLSVSYEQYF

V: TRBV19
D: NA
J: TRBJ1-2
size: NA
DNA: TGTGCCAGTAGGAGGATGTCCGAGGGCTACACCTTC
CDR3: CASRRMSEGYTF

V: TRBV13
D: NA
J: TRBJ2-3
size: NA
DNA: TGTGCCAGCAGCTTAGGGTACCGCCGGGAAAGCACAGATACGCAGTATTTT
CDR3: CASSLGYRRESTDTQYF